This entry describes one T cell receptor (beta chain). The antigen it binds to is not known. One base away there is no much larger clone; base qualities are not given. The data belong to a study of blood T cell repertoires in COVID-19 (dated by TCRdb to about 2020). Study-level background: Samples from collaborators originated in the United States, Italy and Spain and spanned both the acute and convalescent phases of COVID-19. The prospective study material was composed of cDNA or gDNA derived from T cells, B-cell-depleted T cells, or PBMCs. Deeply sampled blood TCRbeta repertoires from subjects exposed to, actively infected with, or recovered from COVID-19 were included in the dataset. The repertoires were made available in a free public database intended to serve as a resource for research on the immune response to SARS-CoV-2. The samples were drawn from the first 160 participants of the ongoing ImmuneRACE study and from 950 to 1,500 subjects provided by 6 global collaborators. Nearly every sample came with metadata listing a de-identified subject ID, COVID-19 status, age in years and sex. Where available, HLA class I and class II types were obtained from metadata supplied by the sample provider rather than from assay-based typing.

Trimming accounts for 1 base at V and 0 bases at J, while the number of junction bases matched to no gene is 4. The CDR3, from cysteine to phenylalanine, totals 17 residues. The DNA shown is the 51-base CDR3, in frame from base 1. CDR1 is given as SGHVS and CDR2 as FNYEAQ, both from the germline V gene. Each collaborating institution followed its own protocols to collect whole blood in K2EDTA tubes. For TCRbeta analysis, collaborators shipped samples in one of three forms: frozen whole blood, isolated PBMCs, or DNA extracted from either of those sample types. On the study overall, not on this receptor specifically: Clinical and demographic metadata were provided uncurated, with the amount varying by source and participant.

The immunoSEQ Assay, a bias-controlled multiplex PCR, was used to amplify TCRbeta CDR3 regions from genomic DNA. Per the authors' processing: The number of nucleated cells in each sample was estimated by amplification of reference gene primers within the assay. Sequence reads were collapsed and filtered to measure the absolute abundance of every unique TCRbeta CDR3 rearrangement. For each sample, productive Simpson clonality was calculated as the square root of Simpson's diversity index over productive rearrangements. In TCRdb, the immuneACCESS table is reduced to in-frame sequences with V and J assigned. These tables do not hold every clone; where another copy was compared, an unresolved V gene accounts for under half, and the others remain unexplained. That table supplies the V and J calls and clone size; D and trimming were determined from the DNA. The sample records 200,000 to 300,000 clones, 80% to 90% of which are singletons. Jointly, the top ten make up about 4% of the sample.

The TCR comes from a woman in her thirties or forties with acute or convalescent COVID-19. The chain was built from TRBV7-6 and TRBJ2-1, with TRBD2 matching 9 junction bases. The sample was peripheral blood. The sequenced DNA: TGTGCCAGCAGCTTAGAGACTAGCGGAAGCTCCTACAATGAGCAGTTCTTC. The resulting protein is CASSLETSGSSYNEQFF.